The 15 T cell receptor beta chains below all came from one sample that was sequenced in a study of siplizumab effects on memory and regulatory T cells. The table came from immunoSEQ multiplex PCR; TCRdb's copy has only in-frame clones and leaves some out. The data hold roughly 120,000 clones, with 92% observed a single time. The sequenced sample was Tregs sorted from blood. The receptors were gathered from a human donor in good health.

The CDR3 spells CASSPSRQQYQETQYF. The CDR3 region has the DNA TGTGCCAGCTCACCCTCCCGACAGCAGTACCAAGAGACCCAGTACTTC. V usage is TRBV18 and J usage is TRBJ2-5; the D gene is possibly TRBD1 (5 bases). The V gene's germline CDR1 is KGHSH and CDR2 LQKENI. The CDR3 length is 16 residues. Trimming took 3 bases from V and 0 from J, leaving 14 bases between them.

A note on this clone: The germline gene is not matched at one end of the junction; a read error may be the cause. The chain has TRBV7-2 and TRBJ2-7; 11 bases agree with TRBD2. The CDR3 is 15 amino acids. Germline assignment: CDR1 SGHTA and CDR2 FQGNSA. The CDR3 sequence: CASSLAGGPSREQYF. The CDR3, as DNA: TGTGCCAGCAGTTTAGCGGGAGGGCCCTCTCGCGAGCAGTACTTC.

A few counts support this clone. The J gene is TRBJ1-1, the V gene TRBV6-6; possible D gene TRBD1, 5 bases. V lost 10 bases to trimming and J lost 5 bases, with 20 bases between them. The germline V gene encodes CDR1 MNHNY and CDR2 SVGAGI (reference sequence). The CDR3 runs 14 residues. CDR3: CATLLGGTWTEAFF. CDR3 nucleotide sequence: TGTGCCACCCTTCTAGGAGGGACGTGGACTGAAGCTTTCTTT.

CDR3 coding DNA: TGTGCCAGTAGTACCCAGGGAATAGGAACAGATACGCAGTATTTT. Translating gives CASSTQGIGTDTQYF. The rearrangement joins TRBV19 to TRBJ2-3; D may be TRBD1 (5 bases). V was trimmed by 4 bases and J by 3 bases, leaving 14 bases between them. The CDR3 runs to 15 residues. CDR1 and CDR2 from the germline V gene are LNHDA and SQIVND (reference sequence).

CDR3 DNA sequence: TGTGCCAGCAGCCAAGATATAGGACAGGGGGCTTTGACAGATACGCAGTATTTT. It translates to CASSQDIGQGALTDTQYF. The chain is built from TRBV4-2 and TRBJ2-3, with 11 bases fitting TRBD1. There are 18 residues in the CDR3. Trimming removed 0 bases from V and 3 bases from J; junction bases left unmatched: 8. Germline V gene data show CDR1 as LGHNA and CDR2 as YNFKEQ.

The chain links TRBV29-1 to TRBJ1-1, with 7 bases that match TRBD1. The CDR3 spans 15 residues. V was clipped by 0 bases and J by 12 bases; unmatched bases: 16. The germline V gene encodes CDR1 SQVTM and CDR2 ANQGSEA. CDR3 in DNA: TGCAGCGTTGAAGACCCCCTAAGGGGGCGGCTTGTGACTTTCTTT. Its translation: CSVEDPLRGRLVTFF. The full variable domain, completed using reference TRBV29-1 and TRBJ1-1, is SAVISQKPSRDICQRGTSLTIQCQVDSQVTMMFWYRQQPGQSLTLIATANQGSEATYESGFVIDKFPISRPNLTFSTLTVSNMSPEDSSIYLCSVEDPLRGRLVTFFGQGTRLTVV.

This clone was counted a single time. The V and J genes are TRBV6-1 and TRBJ2-1; D is unresolved. This CDR3 spans 14 amino acids. Deletions cut 3 bases from V and 9 bases from J, with 15 bases between. Per the germline V gene, CDR1 is MNHNS and CDR2 is SASEGT. CDR3 sequence: CASSEFRSIGEQFF. The CDR3 DNA reads as TGTGCCAGCAGTGAGTTCAGGTCGATAGGTGAGCAGTTCTTC.

CDR3 in DNA: TGTGCCAGCAGCTTAGATGGTAGGCTGGGGGATACGCAGTATTTT. Translating gives CASSLDGRLGDTQYF. This chain links TRBV11-2 with TRBJ2-3; D remains unclear. Germline assignment: CDR1 SGHAT and CDR2 FQNNGV. Trimming took 0 bases from V and 6 from J, leaving 13 bases between them. The CDR3 has 15 amino acids.

The chain has TRBV7-8 and TRBJ1-2; 9 positions agree with TRBD1. Germline CDR1 SGHVS, CDR2 FQNEAQ. V lost 4 bases, J lost 10 bases, and 7 bases stayed unmatched. The CDR3 consists of 13 residues. CDR3 sequence (DNA): TGTGCCAGCAGCTCAGGGACAGGGAGTGTCTACACCTTC. This translates into CASSSGTGSVYTF.

This chain connects TRBV9 to TRBJ1-5; TRBD1 matches 9 bases. CDR1 is SGDLS and CDR2 is YYNGEE in the germline V gene. The V and J ends lost 5 bases and 5 bases, in that order; junction bases with no gene match: 2. The CDR3 totals 13 residues. For the CDR3, the DNA is TGTGCCAGCAGTAGGGACAGGGATCAGCCCCAGCATTTT. It yields the protein CASSRDRDQPQHF.

The chain has TRBV7-2 and TRBJ2-7, with 8 bases lining up with TRBD2. With 5 bases clipped from V and 2 bases from J, the junction kept 8 bases outside the gene matches. The CDR3 totals 15 residues. CDR1 and CDR2 from the germline V gene are SGHTA and FQGNSA. Here the CDR3 DNA reads TGTGCCAGCAGCCTCAGAGCGGGGGATACCTACGAGCAGTACTTC. This codes for CASSLRAGDTYEQYF.

CDR3 protein: CAIRWRATDTQYF. DNA of the CDR3: TGTGCCATCAGGTGGCGGGCCACAGATACGCAGTATTTT. The rearrangement uses TRBV10-3 and TRBJ2-3; a possible D gene is TRBD2 (5 bases). This CDR3 spans 13 amino acids. V lost 6 bases to trimming and J lost 2 bases, with 9 bases between them. Germline V lookup: CDR1 ENHRY, CDR2 SYGVKD.

V usage is TRBV19 and J usage is TRBJ2-7, with 9 nucleotides matching TRBD2. The CDR3 covers 16 residues. V trimming: 0 bases; J trimming: 3 bases; junction bases outside the gene matches: 6. The germline gives CDR1 LNHDA, CDR2 SQIVND (reference sequence). The CDR3 reads CASSIDPGSGSYEQYF. CDR3 nucleotides: TGTGCCAGTAGTATAGATCCGGGTAGCGGGAGCTACGAGCAGTACTTC.

V and J are TRBV10-3 and TRBJ1-1; TRBD1 might be the D (5 bases). V was shortened by 7 bases and J by 7 bases, with 13 bases between the two germline ends. The CDR3 length is 12 residues. Germline lookup yields CDR1 ENHRY and CDR2 SYGVKD. In DNA form, the CDR3 reads TGTGCCATCACCCACGCCGGGGGTGAAGCTTTCTTT. Translated, it gives CAITHAGGEAFF.

The gene calls are TRBV6-1 and TRBJ1-6, with 9 bases lining up with TRBD1. CDR3 length: 15 amino acids. The V and J ends lost 6 bases and 7 bases, in that order; junction bases with no gene match: 7. Germline V gene sequence: CDR1 MNHNS, CDR2 SASEGT. In nucleotides, the CDR3 is TGTGCCAGCAGGCTAGGACAGGGGACAAATTCACCCCTCCACTTT. Translated: CASRLGQGTNSPLHF.